This T cell receptor beta chain was sequenced in a study of T cell repertoires in cytomegalovirus infection. Study summary: From public TCR beta signatures came an indication of both CMV infection and matching HLA type.

The length of the CDR3 is 16 residues. Trimming cost V 5 bases and J 0 bases; bases outside gene matches: 5. For this clonotype: What it binds is unknown.

TCRdb recomputed calls from the reads with MiXCR, one row per CDR3 protein. Of about 100,000 distinct CDR3 sequences in the sample, 25% to 30% are singletons; the top ten hold more than 70%. The genes are TRBV12-3 or TRBV12-4 and TRBJ2-3; 10 bases fit TRBD2. This sequence originates from a human donor in good health (CMV status not recorded). Some clones in this sample may be carry-over from other donors' samples. Sample: CD8+ T cells from cultured PBMCs, taken from culture after CMV antigen stimulation. CDR3: CASSGRAGGSTDTQYF. CDR3 nucleotide sequence: TGTGCCAGCAGTGGAAGAGCGGGGGGGAGCACAGATACGCAGTATTTT.